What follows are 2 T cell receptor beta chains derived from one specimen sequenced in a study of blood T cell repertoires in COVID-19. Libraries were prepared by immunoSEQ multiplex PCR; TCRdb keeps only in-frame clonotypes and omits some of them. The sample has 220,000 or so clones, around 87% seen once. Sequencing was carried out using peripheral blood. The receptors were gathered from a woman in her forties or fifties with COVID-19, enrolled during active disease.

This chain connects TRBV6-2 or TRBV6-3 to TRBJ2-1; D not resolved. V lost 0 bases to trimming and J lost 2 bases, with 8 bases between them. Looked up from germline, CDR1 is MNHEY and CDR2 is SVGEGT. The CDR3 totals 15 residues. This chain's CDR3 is CASSYSPTTYNEQFF. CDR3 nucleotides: TGTGCCAGCAGTTACTCGCCGACAACCTACAATGAGCAGTTCTTC.

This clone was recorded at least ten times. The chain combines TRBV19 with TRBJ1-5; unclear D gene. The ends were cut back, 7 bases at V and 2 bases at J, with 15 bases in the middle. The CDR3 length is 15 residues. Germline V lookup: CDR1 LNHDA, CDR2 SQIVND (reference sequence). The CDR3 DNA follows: TGTGCCAGTAACGGATTCCGGGTCGGCAATCAGCCCCAGCATTTT. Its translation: CASNGFRVGNQPQHF.